A single sample gave rise to the 29 T cell receptor beta chains below, sequenced in a study of blood T cell repertoires in COVID-19. Sequenced by immunoSEQ multiplex PCR; TCRdb stores in-frame clones only, minus some. The table includes about 480,000 clones, around 88% detected once. The specimen was peripheral blood. These receptors were obtained from a woman aged 25 to 39 with acute or convalescent COVID-19.

The rearrangement uses TRBV6-1 and TRBJ2-7; D ambiguous. The CDR3 spans 17 residues. Germline V gene data show CDR1 as MNHNS and CDR2 as SASEGT. V gave up 0 bases and J gave up 3 bases, with 18 bases separating them. The CDR3 sequence: CASSEAIVRGTYYEQYF. As DNA, the CDR3 is TGTGCCAGCAGTGAAGCGATTGTGAGAGGAACCTACTACGAGCAGTACTTC.

The rearrangement joins TRBV9 to TRBJ2-7; no reliable D call. CDR1 and CDR2 (germline): SGDLS, YYNGEE. The ends were cut back, 3 bases at V and 0 bases at J, with 10 bases in the middle. This CDR3 region has 14 residues. This chain's CDR3 is CASSAGLGSYEQYF. CDR3 coding DNA: TGTGCCAGCAGCGCAGGTTTGGGCTCCTACGAGCAGTACTTC.

The CDR3 loop is CASSFGGRTEAFF. CDR3 nucleotides: TGTGCCAGCAGCTTCGGAGGGCGCACTGAAGCTTTCTTT. The chain carries TRBV5-6 and TRBJ1-1; D not certain. The V end lost 2 bases, the J end lost 4 bases, and 9 bases lay between the germline ends. This CDR3 spans 13 amino acids. Germline V lookup: CDR1 SGHDT, CDR2 YYEEEE.

The rearrangement uses TRBV7-9 and TRBJ1-2, with D possibly being TRBD1 (6 bases). The V end was cut by 8 bases, the J end by 4 bases, with 14 bases between. The length of the CDR3 is 13 residues. Germline V CDR1 and CDR2: SEHNR, FQNEAQ (reference sequence). For the CDR3, the DNA is TGTGCCAGCGGACCAAGAGGGGGCTATGGCTACACCTTC. It yields the protein CASGPRGGYGYTF.

Details on this clone: This sample includes further DNA sequences coding for the same CDR3. The chain employs TRBV28 and TRBJ2-7; 7 bases fit TRBD2. The V gene's germline CDR1 is MDHEN and CDR2 SYDVKM. The CDR3 contains 14 residues. V was clipped by 4 bases and J by 2 bases; unmatched bases: 5. The chain's CDR3 is CASSSPSGAYEQYF. CDR3 nucleotide sequence: TGTGCCAGCAGTTCTCCTAGCGGTGCCTACGAGCAGTACTTC.

This clone has just one count. The CDR3 DNA follows: TGTGCCAGCAGCGTTAGCGGGGGGAGCAACAATGAGCAGTTCTTC. Residues: CASSVSGGSNNEQFF. This chain joins TRBV9 and TRBJ2-1; 10 bases match TRBD2. V lost 2 bases, J lost 5 bases, and 4 bases stayed unmatched. The CDR3 runs to 15 residues. Germline lookup yields CDR1 SGDLS and CDR2 YYNGEE.

This clone showed up just a few times. The J gene is TRBJ2-1, the V gene TRBV19, with 9 bases that match TRBD1. The trim removed 6 bases at V and 7 bases at J, leaving 4 bases unmatched. This CDR3 comprises 13 residues. CDR1 LNHDA and CDR2 SQIVND come from the germline V gene (reference sequence). CDR3 nucleotides: TGTGCCAGTAGCGCCGGGACAGGGAATGAGCAGTTCTTC. Translation gives CASSAGTGNEQFF.

The J gene is TRBJ2-1, the V gene TRBV10-2, with 8 bases lining up with TRBD2. J was trimmed by 3 bases and V by 6 bases; bases with no gene match: 4. The germline gives CDR1 WSHSY, CDR2 SAAADI. The CDR3 sequence is 14 residues long. In nucleotides, the CDR3 is TGCGCCAGCAGCACTAGCGGCAACTACAATGAGCAGTTCTTC. It codes for CASSTSGNYNEQFF.

In its sample, this clone was seen once. The chain combines TRBV30 with TRBJ2-7; D is possibly TRBD1 (6 bases). Germline assignment: CDR1 GTSNPN and CDR2 SVGIG (reference sequence). The CDR3 runs 12 residues. Trimming took off 4 bases at V and 0 bases at J, with 7 bases between the two ends. CDR3 residues: CAWNRASYEQYF. The CDR3 nucleotides read TGTGCCTGGAACAGGGCCTCCTACGAGCAGTACTTC. Using reference TRBV30 and TRBJ2-7 for the parts outside the CDR3, the full variable domain is SQTIHQWPATLVQPVGSPLSLECTVEGTSNPNLYWYRQAAGRGLQLLFYSVGIGQISSEVPQNLSASRPQDRQFILSSKKLLLSDSGFYLCAWNRASYEQYFGPGTRLTVT.

V gene TRBV15 combines with J gene TRBJ2-1, with TRBD2 matching over 9 bases. The CDR3 runs 13 residues. From germline, CDR1 is LNHNV and CDR2 YYDKDF (reference sequence). Losses at the gene ends were 0 bases for V and 12 bases for J; bases not matched to a gene: 3. CDR3 bases: TGTGCCACCAGCAGAGACCGAGCGGGGGGGCAGTTCTTC. Its translation is CATSRDRAGGQFF.

This sequence joins TRBV18 and TRBJ2-2; D is ambiguous. The V and J ends lost 3 bases and 0 bases respectively, with 14 bases between them. The CDR3 is 17 residues long. The germline V gene has CDR1 KGHSH and CDR2 LQKENI. The CDR3, as DNA: TGTGCCAGCTCACCCTTTTTTGGCGGATCGAACACCGGGGAGCTGTTTTTT. It translates to CASSPFFGGSNTGELFF.

With regard to this clone: The identical CDR3 is also encoded by other nucleotide sequences in the sample. The CDR3 DNA follows: TGTGCCAGCAGTAGGCAGGGGGCAAATCAGCCCCAGCATTTT. Translating gives CASSRQGANQPQHF. J is TRBJ1-5 and V is TRBV2; 8 bases align to TRBD1. V gave up 5 bases and J gave up 4 bases; unmatched junction bases: 4. From germline, CDR1 is SNHLY and CDR2 FYNNEI. This CDR3 has 14 residues.

This clone was detected ten times or more. The chain links TRBV5-6 to TRBJ2-7; D uncertain. Germline V gives CDR1 SGHDT, CDR2 YYEEEE. V was shortened by 5 bases and J by 6 bases, with 18 bases between the two germline ends. CDR3 length: 14 residues. In DNA, the CDR3 is TGTGCCAGCAGGCCCTACAAAAGTACGGGCGAGCAGTACTTC. It encodes CASRPYKSTGEQYF.

This sequence joins TRBV15 and TRBJ1-2; no definite D call. V lost 2 bases to trimming and J lost 6 bases, with 10 bases between them. Germline V CDR1 and CDR2: LNHNV, YYDKDF (reference sequence). CDR3 length equals 13 residues. This CDR3 is CATSRPGSDGYTF. CDR3 sequence (DNA): TGTGCCACCAGCAGACCTGGGAGCGATGGCTACACCTTC.

J is TRBJ1-2 and V is TRBV3-1 (or the pseudogene TRBV3-2); 8 bases fit TRBD1. The trim removed 2 bases at V and 8 bases at J, leaving 4 bases unmatched. In germline, CDR1 is LGHDT, CDR2 YNNKEL (reference sequence). This CDR3 spans 13 amino acids. CDR3 in amino acids: CASSQQGAGGYTF. CDR3 DNA: TGTGCCAGCAGCCAACAGGGGGCCGGCGGCTACACCTTC.

This chain connects TRBV5-1 to TRBJ2-5; TRBD1 agrees at 11 bases. CDR1 is SGHRS and CDR2 is YFSETQ in the germline V gene. V was clipped by 4 bases and J by 5 bases; unmatched bases: 4. CDR3 size: 14 residues. The CDR3 loop reads CASSQGQGDETQYF. Written as DNA, the CDR3 is TGCGCCAGCAGCCAGGGACAGGGGGATGAGACCCAGTACTTC.

This rearrangement joins TRBV4-1 to TRBJ2-1, with D hard to call. Trimming cost V 5 bases and J 5 bases, with 22 bases left between them. Germline lookup yields CDR1 MGHRA and CDR2 YSYEKL. The CDR3 spans 17 residues. The CDR3 loop is CASSLQEEYGVNNEQFF. The CDR3 DNA is TGCGCCAGCAGCTTACAAGAGGAGTACGGAGTGAACAATGAGCAGTTCTTC.

The V call is TRBV28, the J call TRBJ2-6; 10 nucleotides line up with TRBD1. With 5 bases clipped from V and 4 bases from J, the junction kept 5 bases outside the gene matches. Germline V lookup: CDR1 MDHEN, CDR2 SYDVKM. The CDR3 extends over 16 amino acids. CDR3 residues: CASSPGTGVGANVLTF. CDR3 DNA sequence: TGTGCCAGCAGTCCCGGGACAGGGGTCGGGGCCAACGTCCTGACTTTC. The full variable domain, its missing parts supplied by reference TRBV28 and TRBJ2-6, is DVKVTQSSRYLVKRTGEKVFLECVQDMDHENMFWYRQDPGLGLRLIYFSYDVKMKEKGDIPEGYSVSREKKERFSLILESASTNQTSMYLCASSPGTGVGANVLTFGAGSRLTVL.

This chain connects TRBV5-1 to TRBJ2-2, with D maybe TRBD2 (6 bases). Trimming removed 0 bases at V and 6 bases at J, with 9 bases between. The CDR3 sequence is 14 residues long. Per germline, CDR1 SGHRS and CDR2 YFSETQ. The CDR3 DNA follows: TGCGCCAGCAGCTTGGGGAGGGAGTCCGGGGAGCTGTTTTTT. This encodes CASSLGRESGELFF.

The V call is TRBV18, the J call TRBJ1-1; the D gene is possibly TRBD1 (6 bases). The CDR3 has 11 amino acids. The germline CDR1 and CDR2 sequences are KGHSH and LQKENI. Trimming cost V 6 bases and J 5 bases, with 7 bases left between them. CDR3 sequence: CASSGQTEAFF. The CDR3 DNA is TGTGCCAGCTCCGGACAGACTGAAGCTTTCTTT. Looking up the rest from reference TRBV18 and TRBJ1-1 gives the full variable domain: NAGVMQNPRHLVRRRGQEARLRCSPMKGHSHVYWYRQLPEEGLKFMVYLQKENIIDESGMPKERFSAEFPKEGPSILRIQQVVRGDSAAYFCASSGQTEAFFGQGTRLTVV.

This rearrangement joins TRBV21-1 to TRBJ2-7; the table's D call, TRBD1, was not checked against the DNA. TRBV21-1 is deemed a pseudogene. The CDR3 spans 16 residues. The CDR3 is CASSKGQHRCSYEQYF. Here the CDR3 DNA reads TGTGCCAGCAGCAAAGGACAACACCGATGTTCCTACGAGCAGTACTTC.

The chain employs TRBV27 and TRBJ2-7; 8 nucleotides agree with TRBD1. There are 13 residues in the CDR3. V gave up 5 bases and J gave up 11 bases; unmatched junction bases: 11. The germline V gene encodes CDR1 MNHEY and CDR2 SMNVEV (reference sequence). The CDR3 nucleotides are TGTGCCAGCAGTGATGGACAGGGCTTAAAGGAGTACTTC. It encodes CASSDGQGLKEYF.

The chain combines TRBV4-2 with TRBJ2-1; D is unresolved. The CDR3 is 17 amino acids. The germline V and J ends were trimmed by 0 bases and 4 bases, with 16 bases remaining between them. CDR1 and CDR2 (germline): LGHNA, YNFKEQ. The CDR3 coding sequence is TGTGCCAGCAGCCAAGATCTTGTCGTGGCTAGGTACAATGAGCAGTTCTTC. It translates to CASSQDLVVARYNEQFF.

The J gene is TRBJ2-4, the V gene TRBV5-1; D remains unclear. This CDR3 is 16 amino acids long. Per germline, CDR1 SGHRS and CDR2 YFSETQ. The V end was cut by 2 bases, the J end by 0 bases, with 12 bases between. As DNA, the CDR3 is TGCGCCAGCAGCTTTACGACAAACCTAGCCAAAAACATTCAGTACTTC. Its translation is CASSFTTNLAKNIQYF.

J is TRBJ2-7 and V is TRBV9; the match to TRBD2 covers 11 bases. Germline V gives CDR1 SGDLS, CDR2 YYNGEE. The CDR3 runs 16 residues. With 0 bases clipped from V and 5 bases from J, the junction kept 7 bases outside the gene matches. Here the CDR3 reads CASSVVLAGGYHEQYF. The CDR3 region has the DNA TGTGCCAGCAGCGTAGTATTAGCGGGGGGGTACCACGAGCAGTACTTC.

The J gene is TRBJ2-1, the V gene TRBV10-1; possibly TRBD2 for D (6 bases). The CDR3 contains 13 residues. Trimming removed 3 bases from V and 7 bases from J, with 10 bases in between. Germline CDR1 and CDR2: WNHNN and SYGVQD (reference sequence). CDR3 amino acids: CASSDPGGNEQFF. CDR3 nucleotides: TGCGCCAGCAGTGATCCCGGGGGAAATGAGCAGTTCTTC.

This chain links TRBV6-6 with TRBJ1-5, with TRBD1 identical over 8 bases. After removal of 5 bases from V and 2 bases from J, the junction contained 5 bases not matched to a gene. Germline V gene lookup returns CDR1 MNHNY and CDR2 SVGAGI (reference sequence). CDR3 length: 15 residues. This chain's CDR3 is CASSDIQGGNQPQHF. The CDR3 DNA sequence: TGTGCCAGCAGTGATATACAGGGGGGCAATCAGCCCCAGCATTTT.

This rearrangement joins TRBV11-2 to TRBJ1-2; TRBD1 is a possible D gene (6 bases). Trimming removed 5 bases from V and 3 bases from J, with 22 bases in between. The germline CDR1 and CDR2 sequences are SGHAT and FQNNGV. This CDR3 has 17 residues. CDR3 region: CASSPPPATGEYYGYTF. Written as DNA, the CDR3 is TGTGCCAGCAGCCCGCCCCCCGCGACAGGAGAATACTATGGCTACACCTTC.

The gene calls are TRBV2 and TRBJ2-1; weak D call: TRBD2 (5 bases). The germline V and J ends were trimmed by 6 bases and 9 bases, with 12 bases remaining between them. This CDR3 contains 12 residues. Germline loops: CDR1 SNHLY, CDR2 FYNNEI. CDR3 protein: CASSPREPEQFF. The CDR3 nucleotides read TGTGCCAGCAGCCCTAGGGAGCCTGAGCAGTTCTTC.